This TCR beta chain was sequenced in a study of blood T cell repertoires in COVID-19. For the study at large: Both acute and convalescent COVID-19 samples were obtained from the United States, Italy and Spain. T cells, B-cell-depleted T cells, or PBMCs supplied cDNA or gDNA.

In the authors' workflow: Researchers report that nucleated cell counts were estimated from reference gene primer amplification. Clones were sequenced by immunoSEQ multiplex PCR, and TCRdb holds only the in-frame ones, with some missing. The D gene and trimming were derived from the DNA, and the V and J assignments and clone size from that table. Of tens of thousands of clones listed, 60% to 80% are singletons. CDR1 and CDR2 (germline): SGHAT, FQNNGV. The CDR3 contains 16 residues. J gave up 7 bases and V 2 bases, and 7 bases lay outside the gene matches. The chain combines TRBV11-2 with TRBJ2-2, with 10 bases aligning to TRBD1. The receptor's source is a human donor with active or convalescent COVID-19. The donor label of this sample is uncertain. Sequenced: peripheral blood. CDR3 nucleotide sequence: TGTGCCAGCAGCTTACCGACAGGGGGCGCATTCGGGGAGCTGTTTTTT. Protein product: CASSLPTGGAFGELFF.